A selection of T cell receptor beta chains follows, all from one sample in a study of cytomegalovirus exposure and HLA in healthy donors. Measured with immunoSEQ multiplex PCR; TCRdb has only the in-frame clones, and not every one. This repertoire includes 55,000 to 70,000 clones. The sequenced sample was PBMCs. The receptors originated from a female donor in good health and CMV-seropositive. CDR3s include the opening cysteine and the closing phenylalanine or tryptophan. Fields, in order: D gene, V gene, J gene, CDR3 length, CDR3 protein, CDR3 DNA. D genes are given only for firm matches.

TRBD1	TRBV19	TRBJ2-6	18	CASSNVGTGGVRANVLTF	TGTGCCAGTAGTAACGTTGGGACAGGGGGCGTCAGGGCCAACGTCCTGACTTTC
TRBD2	TRBV28	TRBJ2-1	17	CASTLTLAGISYNEQFF	TGTGCCAGCACACTGACGTTAGCGGGGATCTCCTACAATGAGCAGTTCTTC
TRBD1	TRBV6-5	TRBJ1-1	13	CASSTRGSTEAFF	TGTGCCAGCAGTACCAGGGGGAGCACTGAAGCTTTCTTT
TRBD1	TRBV28	TRBJ1-5	14	CASRTGQGFEPQHF	TGTGCCAGCAGAACGGGACAGGGGTTTGAGCCCCAGCATTTT
.	TRBV19	TRBJ1-6	15	CASSIEDRSNSPLHF	TGTGCCAGTAGTATTGAGGACAGAAGTAATTCACCCCTCCACTTT
TRBD1	TRBV11-1	TRBJ1-1	16	CVSCLGDRGANTEAFF	TGTGTCAGTTGCCTGGGGGACAGGGGCGCGAACACTGAAGCTTTCTTT
.	TRBV28	TRBJ1-5	15	CASSLTTGSNQPQHF	TGTGCCAGCAGCCTAACAACAGGTAGCAATCAGCCCCAGCATTTT
.	TRBV9	TRBJ1-1	13	CASRRTGGTEAFF	TGTGCCAGCAGACGGACCGGGGGCACTGAAGCTTTCTTT
TRBD1	TRBV30	TRBJ1-1	15	CAWSKAGGATTEAFF	TGTGCCTGGAGCAAAGCAGGGGGCGCTACCACTGAAGCTTTCTTT
TRBD2	TRBV4-2	TRBJ2-3	17	CASSQDASGVMTDTQYF	TGTGCCAGCAGCCAAGATGCTAGCGGGGTTATGACAGATACGCAGTATTTT
TRBD1	TRBV5-4	TRBJ1-1	15	CASSFLNTGDTEAFF	TGTGCCAGCAGCTTCCTAAACACAGGGGACACTGAAGCTTTCTTT
.	TRBV5-1	TRBJ1-1	15	CASSLVAGSDTEAFF	TGCGCCAGCAGCTTGGTTGCGGGATCCGACACTGAAGCTTTCTTT
.	TRBV5-1	TRBJ1-1	17	CASSLVRGGQSNTEAFF	TGCGCCAGCAGCTTGGTTAGGGGCGGACAGAGTAACACTGAAGCTTTCTTT
TRBD1	TRBV29-1	TRBJ2-5	12	CSGLQGQETQYF	TGCAGCGGCTTACAGGGGCAAGAGACCCAGTACTTC
.	TRBV4-3	TRBJ1-2	14	CASSQGLANYGYTF	TGCGCCAGCAGCCAAGGTTTAGCTAACTATGGCTACACCTTC
.	TRBV28	TRBJ1-1	11	CYTGVNTEAFF	TGTTATACGGGGGTGAACACTGAAGCTTTCTTT
TRBD1	TRBV30	TRBJ2-1	14	CAWRTGVPDNEQFF	TGTGCCTGGAGGACAGGGGTACCCGACAATGAGCAGTTCTTC
TRBD1	TRBV9	TRBJ1-2	12	CASWRQGGGYTF	TGTGCCAGTTGGAGACAGGGCGGGGGCTACACCTTC
.	TRBV30	TRBJ2-2	13	CAWSYTRAGELFF	TGTGCCTGGAGCTATACTAGAGCCGGGGAGCTGTTTTTT
.	TRBV30	TRBJ1-1	14	CAWSVGGWNTEAFF	TGTGCCTGGAGTGTAGGGGGTTGGAACACTGAAGCTTTCTTT
.	TRBV10-3	TRBJ1-5	17	CAISESMGGSAGEPQHF	TGTGCCATCAGTGAGTCGATGGGGGGCAGCGCGGGGGAGCCCCAGCATTTT
.	TRBV5-1	TRBJ1-2	14	CASKLTGSHYGYTF	TGCGCCAGCAAACTGACAGGCTCTCACTATGGCTACACCTTC
.	TRBV18	TRBJ1-2	12	CASSHGEDGYTF	TGTGCCAGCTCCCACGGGGAAGATGGCTACACCTTC
.	TRBV2	TRBJ2-7	14	CASRETVLRYEQYF	TGTGCCAGCAGAGAAACCGTACTCCGGTACGAGCAGTACTTC
.	TRBV14	TRBJ1-2	13	CASSQRGNYGYTF	TGTGCCAGCAGCCAAAGGGGCAACTATGGCTACACCTTC
TRBD1	TRBV13	TRBJ2-3	16	CASSRWTGGATDTQYF	TGTGCCAGCAGCCGATGGACAGGGGGCGCGACAGATACGCAGTATTTT
TRBD1	TRBV19	TRBJ2-7	16	CASSIGAGQAAYEQYF	TGTGCCAGTAGTATAGGGGCGGGACAGGCGGCCTACGAGCAGTACTTC
.	TRBV18	TRBJ2-7	14	CASSPGAGAGEQYF	TGTGCCAGCTCACCGGGGGCGGGGGCAGGCGAGCAGTACTTC
.	TRBV28	TRBJ2-1	14	CASSPQRTDNEQFF	TGTGCCAGCAGTCCTCAGCGGACGGACAATGAGCAGTTCTTC
TRBD2	TRBV7-2	TRBJ2-3	17	CASSPGLAGGLTDTQYF	TGTGCCAGCAGCCCCGGACTAGCGGGCGGCCTAACAGATACGCAGTATTTT
.	TRBV9	TRBJ2-5	13	CDSSVGTPGTQYF	TGTGACAGCAGCGTAGGAACTCCGGGGACCCAGTACTTC
.	TRBV29-1	TRBJ2-2	16	CSVHRGAGANDGELFF	TGCAGCGTCCACAGGGGAGCGGGGGCGAACGACGGGGAGCTGTTTTTT
TRBD1	TRBV18	TRBJ2-5	15	CASSMPGQGQETQYF	TGTGCCAGCTCCATGCCGGGACAGGGACAAGAGACCCAGTACTTC
TRBD1	TRBV28	TRBJ2-3	15	CASSTPQGLTDTQYF	TGTGCCAGCAGTACTCCACAGGGGCTCACAGATACGCAGTATTTT
TRBD1	TRBV5-4	TRBJ1-2	15	CASSRSGTDNYGYTF	TGTGCCAGCAGCAGATCCGGGACAGATAACTATGGCTACACCTTC
.	TRBV30	TRBJ2-7	11	CAWGDSYEQYF	TGTGCCTGGGGTGACAGCTACGAGCAGTACTTC
.	TRBV7-9	TRBJ1-5	14	CASSLDGESQPQHF	TGTGCCAGCAGCTTAGACGGGGAGAGTCAGCCCCAGCATTTT
.	TRBV5-1	TRBJ1-4	18	CASSWARDGGSTNEKLFF	TGCGCCAGCAGCTGGGCCCGCGACGGAGGCTCAACTAATGAAAAACTGTTTTTT
TRBD1	TRBV5-1	TRBJ1-4	16	CASSLGQVVFNEKLFF	TGCGCCAGCAGCCTGGGACAGGTGGTCTTTAATGAAAAACTGTTTTTT
.	TRBV28	TRBJ1-1	14	CASSSPQGYTEAFF	TGTGCCAGCAGTTCTCCCCAGGGGTACACTGAAGCTTTCTTT
TRBD1	TRBV6-1	TRBJ1-1	13	CASSEEGGTVCFF	TGTGCCAGCAGTGAAGAGGGCGGGACAGTGTGCTTCTTT